The 15 T cell receptor beta chains below all came from one sample that was sequenced in a study of T cell changes during pregnancy in multiple sclerosis. This table comes from immunoSEQ multiplex PCR, and its TCRdb copy is limited to in-frame clones, with some not included. Of about 57,000 clones listed, about 92% were seen once; the top ten hold under 0.95%. Sequenced material: CD4+ T cells from peripheral blood mononuclear cells, taken in the third trimester of pregnancy. The source is a female donor with multiple sclerosis, enrolled in a pregnancy study.

The chain employs TRBV6-5 and TRBJ1-1, with TRBD1 as a possible D gene (5 bases). V lost 0 bases and J lost 3, with 11 bases in between. CDR3 length: 15 amino acids. Germline V gives CDR1 MNHEY, CDR2 SVGAGI. The chain's CDR3 is CASSYSSGTYTEAFF. The CDR3 DNA reads TGTGCCAGCAGTTACTCCTCCGGGACTTACACTGAAGCTTTCTTT.

The chain employs TRBV5-4 and TRBJ2-1; 7 bases are shared with TRBD2. Germline CDR1 SGHNT, CDR2 YYREEE (reference sequence). The CDR3 covers 16 residues. V lost 3 bases to trimming and J lost 4 bases; unmatched junction nucleotides: 10. This CDR3 is CASSSGSGALYNEQFF. The CDR3 nucleotides read TGTGCCAGCAGCTCCGGAAGCGGGGCCCTATACAATGAGCAGTTCTTC. Full variable domain (remainder filled in from reference TRBV5-4 and TRBJ2-1): ETGVTQSPTHLIKTRGQQVTLRCSSQSGHNTVSWYQQALGQGPQFIFQYYREEENGRGNFPPRFSGLQFPNYSSELNVNALELDDSALYLCASSSGSGALYNEQFFGPGTRLTVL.

The chain has TRBV5-6 and TRBJ1-2; 7 bases fit TRBD1. V was clipped by 3 bases and J by 4 bases; unmatched bases: 12. CDR1 and CDR2 (germline): SGHDT, YYEEEE. The CDR3 consists of 16 residues. The CDR3 loop is CASSYNTGVGSYGYTF. Written as DNA, the CDR3 is TGTGCCAGCAGCTACAACACAGGGGTCGGTAGCTATGGCTACACCTTC.

This chain links TRBV7-2 with TRBJ2-1; 7 positions agree with TRBD1. Germline trimming cut 1 base from V and 5 bases from J; bases unmatched to any gene: 8. Germline V gives CDR1 SGHTA, CDR2 FQGNSA. The CDR3 loop spans 16 amino acids. In DNA form, the CDR3 reads TGTGCCAGCAGCTTAGTGGCACTTAGGGGGCACAATGAGCAGTTCTTC. Its translation: CASSLVALRGHNEQFF.

V and J are TRBV9 and TRBJ1-2, with D hard to call. Germline CDR1 reads SGDLS; CDR2 reads YYNGEE. Trimming took 3 bases from V and 1 from J, leaving 19 bases between them. The CDR3 covers 17 residues. The CDR3 DNA sequence: TGTGCCAGCAGCGCCGGGGTAGAAGGGTGGGTTAACTATGGCTACACCTTC. Amino acid sequence: CASSAGVEGWVNYGYTF.

The CDR3 DNA sequence: TGTGCCAGCAGCTTACTAGCGGGGAACCAAGGGGGATTGCAGTACTTC. Its protein is CASSLLAGNQGGLQYF. The chain couples TRBV7-9 to TRBJ2-5; 9 bases fit TRBD2. The ends lost 2 bases at V and 11 bases at J; junction bases unmatched: 15. The CDR3 consists of 16 residues. Germline V CDR1 and CDR2: SEHNR, FQNEAQ (reference sequence).

This clone came up once. V gene TRBV6-5 combines with J gene TRBJ1-6, with D possibly matching TRBD1 (6 bases). There are 15 residues in the CDR3. Germline CDR1 and CDR2: MNHEY and SVGAGI. With 4 bases removed from V and 7 bases from J, the gap between germline ends came to 14 bases. CDR3 loop: CASSSRGQLNSPLHF. Here the CDR3 DNA reads TGTGCCAGCAGTTCCCGTGGACAGCTAAATTCACCCCTCCACTTT.

Ten or more counts support this clone. This chain links TRBV6-1 with TRBJ1-2; weak D call: TRBD1 (6 bases). The CDR3 runs to 9 residues. From germline, CDR1 is MNHNS and CDR2 SASEGT. Trimming took 2 bases from V and 14 from J, leaving 6 bases between them. The CDR3 protein is CASSERGTF. The CDR3, as DNA: TGTGCCAGCAGTGAAAGGGGGACCTTC.

The chain is built from TRBV25-1 and TRBJ2-3, with TRBD2 identical over 11 bases. J gave up 6 bases and V 3 bases, and 8 bases lay outside the gene matches. Germline lookup yields CDR1 MGHDK and CDR2 SYGVNS. The CDR3 consists of 16 residues. DNA of the CDR3: TGTGCCAGCAGTGATCAATCGACTAGCGGGGAGGATACGCAGTATTTT. Amino acids: CASSDQSTSGEDTQYF.

This chain uses TRBV7-2 with TRBJ2-7; D perhaps matches TRBD2 (5 bases). Germline loops: CDR1 SGHTA, CDR2 FQGNSA. The CDR3 totals 14 residues. Trimming left V 1 base short and J 3 bases short, with 10 bases between. This chain's CDR3 is CASSLGSGNYEQYF. The CDR3 DNA is TGTGCCAGCAGCTTAGGGAGCGGCAACTACGAGCAGTACTTC.

The chain uses TRBV6-5 and TRBJ1-3, with D perhaps matching TRBD1 (6 bases). Germline V gene lookup returns CDR1 MNHEY and CDR2 SVGAGI. V was clipped by 3 bases and J by 8 bases, with 14 bases between them. The CDR3 length is 14 residues. The CDR3 nucleotides are TGTGCCAGCAGTTATCGGGGGGCCTCCTACACCATATATTTT. Its protein is CASSYRGASYTIYF.

This chain links TRBV12-5 with TRBJ2-5; possible D gene TRBD2, 6 bases. V lost 6 bases, J lost 5 bases, and 10 bases lay in between. The CDR3 contains 12 residues. The V gene's germline CDR1 is LGHNT and CDR2 FRNRAP. CDR3 region: CASGEGGETQYF. For the CDR3, the DNA is TGTGCTAGTGGGGAGGGTGGGGAGACCCAGTACTTC. The complete variable domain, with remaining parts taken from reference TRBV12-5 and TRBJ2-5, reads DARVTQTPRHKVTEMGQEVTMRCQPILGHNTVFWYRQTMMQGLELLAYFRNRAPLDDSGMPKDRFSAEMPDATLATLKIQPSEPRDSAVYFCASGEGGETQYFGPGTRLLVL.

The chain is built from TRBV19 and TRBJ1-2; no firm D call. CDR1 and CDR2 from the germline V gene are LNHDA and SQIVND (reference sequence). This CDR3 contains 14 residues. The ends were cut back, 6 bases at V and 2 bases at J, with 13 bases in the middle. In DNA form, the CDR3 reads TGTGCCAGTAGACGAGGAGTTCAAAACTATGGCTACACCTTC. This codes for CASRRGVQNYGYTF.

The chain is built from TRBV6-5 and TRBJ2-7; 10 bases line up with TRBD1. Germline CDR1 and CDR2: MNHEY and SVGAGI. The CDR3 runs to 15 residues. Trimming at V came to 0 bases and at J to 3 bases, leaving 2 bases not matched to a gene. CDR3 sequence: CASSYSGQGNYEQYF. The CDR3 bases are TGTGCCAGCAGTTACTCGGGACAGGGGAACTACGAGCAGTACTTC.

The genes are TRBV19 and TRBJ1-6; D remains unclear. V gave up 2 bases and J gave up 4 bases, with 6 bases separating them. CDR1 is LNHDA, CDR2 SQIVND, per germline (reference sequence). The CDR3 totals 14 residues. CDR3 in amino acids: CASSISVYNSPLHF. The CDR3 bases are TGTGCCAGTAGTATATCCGTTTATAATTCACCCCTCCACTTT.